The next 12 T cell receptor beta chains were all read from a single sample in a study of cytomegalovirus exposure and HLA in healthy donors. Amplification used 60 Vbeta primers and 13 Jbeta primers. Only in-frame clones appear in the TCRdb table, and some are missing; sequencing was by immunoSEQ multiplex PCR. The table shows around 130,000 clones, with under 85% occurring only once. Material: PBMCs. The receptors here all came from a boy under 18 in good health and CMV-seronegative.

V and J are TRBV18 and TRBJ2-5; D is undetermined. Trimming took off 8 bases at V and 5 bases at J, with 9 bases between the two ends. The CDR3 loop spans 11 amino acids. Looked up from germline, CDR1 is KGHSH and CDR2 is LQKENI. CDR3 protein: CASATIETQYF. CDR3 nucleotides: TGTGCCAGCGCGACAATCGAGACCCAGTACTTC.

The rearrangement uses TRBV2 and TRBJ2-3; D might be TRBD1 (5 bases). Germline-derived CDR1 and CDR2 are SNHLY and FYNNEI. Trimming removed 3 bases at V and 4 bases at J, with 5 bases between. This CDR3 comprises 12 residues. The CDR3: CASSETADTQYF. In nucleotides, the CDR3 is TGTGCCAGCAGTGAGACAGCAGATACGCAGTATTTT. The variable domain in full, completed from reference TRBV2 and TRBJ2-3, reads EPEVTQTPSHQVTQMGQEVILRCVPISNHLYFYWYRQILGQKVEFLVSFYNNEISEKSEIFDDQFSVERPDGSNFTLKIRSTKLEDSAMYFCASSETADTQYFGPGTRLTVL.

This clone has only a few counts. V usage is TRBV4-1 and J usage is TRBJ1-2; D possibly corresponds to TRBD1 (5 bases). V was pared by 0 bases and J by 1 base, with 6 bases between. Germline CDR1 reads MGHRA; CDR2 reads YSYEKL. The CDR3 length is 14 residues. The CDR3 DNA is TGCGCCAGCAGCCAAGACAGGGTTAACTATGGCTACACCTTC. Encoded protein: CASSQDRVNYGYTF.

The chain combines TRBV4-2 with TRBJ2-7; 12 bases are a match to TRBD1. The CDR3 consists of 13 residues. V lost 6 bases and J lost 6; bases outside the gene matches: 3. Germline loops: CDR1 LGHNA, CDR2 YNFKEQ. The chain's CDR3 is CASSRDRGLEQYF. Written as DNA, the CDR3 is TGTGCCAGCAGTCGGGACAGGGGGCTCGAGCAGTACTTC.

The chain has TRBV30 and TRBJ1-2; a possible D gene is TRBD1 (6 bases). Trimming left V 5 bases short and J 1 base short, with 14 bases between. Germline V lookup: CDR1 GTSNPN, CDR2 SVGIG (reference sequence). The CDR3 has 14 residues. Here the CDR3 reads CAWHHQQGNYGYTF. The CDR3 DNA follows: TGTGCCTGGCACCATCAACAGGGTAACTATGGCTACACCTTC.

This clone was observed a handful of times. The J gene is TRBJ2-5, the V gene TRBV6-1; D is unresolved. The CDR3 consists of 12 residues. The germline V and J ends were trimmed by 6 bases and 7 bases, with 12 bases remaining between them. Germline V lookup: CDR1 MNHNS, CDR2 SASEGT. This CDR3 reads CASSRLAGTQYF. CDR3 coding DNA: TGTGCCAGCAGCCGTTTAGCCGGGACCCAGTACTTC.

The chain links TRBV5-4 to TRBJ2-5, with 12 bases that match TRBD2. From germline, CDR1 is SGHNT and CDR2 YYREEE (reference sequence). V shed 4 bases and J 5 bases; nucleotides not matched to a gene: 9. The CDR3 consists of 16 residues. This chain's CDR3 is CASSPRGLAGRETQYF. CDR3 nucleotides: TGTGCCAGCAGCCCCCGTGGACTAGCGGGAAGGGAGACCCAGTACTTC.

The chain employs TRBV9 and TRBJ2-3, with 9 nucleotides matching TRBD2. Germline CDR1 is SGDLS and CDR2 is YYNGEE. Trimming at V came to 0 bases and at J to 0 bases, leaving 8 bases not matched to a gene. This CDR3 contains 18 residues. The CDR3 coding sequence is TGTGCCAGCAGCGTAGCTTTGACTAGCGGAGCTAGCACAGATACGCAGTATTTT. This gives the protein CASSVALTSGASTDTQYF.

The chain joins TRBV4-3 to TRBJ2-1; weak D call: TRBD1 (5 bases). CDR3 length: 11 residues. Trimming pared 4 bases from V and 10 bases from J, leaving 8 bases between. Looked up from germline, CDR1 is LGHNA and CDR2 is YSLEER. CDR3 loop: CASSLGVEQFF. DNA for the CDR3: TGCGCCAGCAGCCTAGGGGTGGAGCAGTTCTTC.

The J gene is TRBJ2-2, the V gene TRBV7-3; D unclear. Looked up from germline, CDR1 is SGHTA and CDR2 is FQGTGA. The V end was cut by 3 bases, the J end by 5 bases, with 7 bases between. CDR3 length: 13 amino acids. As DNA, the CDR3 is TGTGCCAGCAGCTTGGTAGAGACCGGGGAGCTGTTTTTT. Residues: CASSLVETGELFF.

On this clone itself: Sequence at one end of the junction differs from germline and may be a read error. This chain uses TRBV4-1 with TRBJ1-2; D remains ambiguous. From germline, CDR1 is MGHRA and CDR2 YSYEKL. This CDR3 contains 13 residues. The CDR3 nucleotides are TGCGCCAGCAGCCCGGACTTAAACTATGGCTACCCCTTC. Translating it yields CASSPDLNYGYPF.

The chain links TRBV4-3 to TRBJ2-7; 9 bases are shared with TRBD1. Per germline, CDR1 LGHNA and CDR2 YSLEER. The CDR3 runs 15 residues. V trimming: 3 bases; J trimming: 5 bases; junction bases outside the gene matches: 8. In nucleotides, the CDR3 is TGCGCCAGCAGCCAGACCGGGACAGGGATACACGAGCAGTACTTC. Translating gives CASSQTGTGIHEQYF.